These T cell receptor beta chains were read from a single sample in a study. Using its own MiXCR run on the RT-PCR reads, TCRdb lists one record per CDR3 protein. The sample has more than 550,000 distinct CDR3 sequences; 12% to 15% are singletons. Sequencing was performed on memory CD4+ T cells from blood. All receptors come from a female donor in good health, serving as a healthy control. Each CDR3 is given with its conserved first and last residue. D genes are given only for firm matches. Not every row has a clone size; where given, it reads once, few, many or a size class.

>-|-|TRBV11-1|13|TRBJ2-7
CASQDRVGDEQYF
TGTGCCAGCCAGGACCGGGTAGGAGACGAGCAGTACTTC
>TRBD1|many|TRBV10-3|13|TRBJ2-1
CAARDRTNNEQFF
TGTGCCGCCCGGGACAGGACAAACAATGAGCAGTTCTTC
>TRBD2|few|TRBV10-3|15|TRBJ2-7
CAISEPGLGYYEQYF
TGTGCCATCAGTGAGCCGGGACTAGGATACTACGAGCAGTACTTC
>-|many|TRBV18|15|TRBJ2-7
CASSPPDGRTYEQYF
TGTGCCAGCTCACCACCAGATGGGCGTACCTACGAGCAGTACTTC
>-|many|TRBV4-3|15|TRBJ1-3
CASSQAGNPGNTIYF
TGCGCCAGCAGCCAAGCGGGTAACCCTGGAAACACCATATATTTT
>TRBD2|-|TRBV20-1|15|TRBJ2-7
CSASVVTSVFDEQYF
TGCAGTGCTAGTGTCGTAACTAGCGTTTTCGACGAGCAGTACTTC
>TRBD2|-|TRBV15|14|TRBJ2-2
CATDSGTQSGELFF
TGTGCCACAGACAGCGGGACGCAATCCGGGGAGCTGTTTTTT
>TRBD1|-|TRBV6-6|14|TRBJ1-2
CASRPWTGIGGYTF
TGTGCCAGCAGGCCTTGGACAGGGATCGGTGGCTACACCTTC
>-|many|TRBV7-9|13|TRBJ2-1
CASSLQVDHEQFF
TGTGCCAGCAGCCTACAGGTGGACCATGAGCAGTTCTTC
>-|many|TRBV20-1|13|TRBJ2-3
CSARVVGTDTQYF
TGCAGTGCTAGAGTGGTGGGAACAGATACGCAGTATTTT
>TRBD1|many|TRBV7-2|14|TRBJ2-1
CASSRDRYNNEQFF
TGTGCCAGCAGCCGGGACAGGTATAACAATGAGCAGTTCTTC
>-|many|TRBV5-1|16|TRBJ1-1
CASSLEGLSRDTEAFF
TGCGCCAGCAGCTTGGAAGGTCTCTCAAGGGACACTGAAGCTTTCTTT
>-|many|TRBV15|15|TRBJ1-2
CATSRNFGPLVSYTF
TGTGCCACCAGCAGGAACTTCGGGCCGCTTGTGAGCTACACCTTC
>-|few|TRBV6-6|15|TRBJ2-6
CASSYTGSGANVLTF
TGTGCCAGCAGTTACACGGGGTCTGGGGCCAACGTCCTGACTTTC
>-|-|TRBV6-6|14|TRBJ2-7
CASSASRGGLEQYF
TGTGCCAGCAGTGCCTCTAGGGGAGGTCTCGAGCAGTACTTC
>-|once|TRBV7-2|16|TRBJ1-6
CARSFSGGLYNSPLHF
TGTGCCAGAAGCTTCTCAGGCGGACTTTATAATTCACCCCTCCACTTT